This T cell receptor beta chain appears in the sequencing data of a study of neurological immune-mediated disorders. Points from the study as a whole: Healthy controls had more TCR clonal expansion than multiple sclerosis, which showed the least, whereas HTLV-1-associated myelopathy showed the most. Expanded clones shared no CDR3 amino acid sequences across subjects, suggesting private repertoires in all groups.

Noted time point: longitudinal time-point 2. This clonotype was counted at least ten times. Antigen: not known. The authors made cDNA by 5'RACE with 10-nucleotide random UMIs. TCRdb passed the 5' RACE reads through MiXCR, listing each CDR3 protein once. The sample includes about 49,000 distinct CDR3 sequences, under 15% of them seen just once. CDR3 length: 14 residues. V lost 3 bases, J lost 4 bases, and 10 bases lay in between. The germline V gene encodes CDR1 SGHRS and CDR2 YFSETQ. Sequencing input: PBMCs. This chain joins TRBV5-1 and TRBJ2-2, with D possibly matching TRBD1 (6 bases). This sequence was found in a male donor with HTLV-1-associated myelopathy (HAM/TSP). CDR3 DNA sequence: TGCGCCAGCAGCTCGCAGGGGTCCACCGGGGAGCTGTTTTTT. Translation: CASSSQGSTGELFF.